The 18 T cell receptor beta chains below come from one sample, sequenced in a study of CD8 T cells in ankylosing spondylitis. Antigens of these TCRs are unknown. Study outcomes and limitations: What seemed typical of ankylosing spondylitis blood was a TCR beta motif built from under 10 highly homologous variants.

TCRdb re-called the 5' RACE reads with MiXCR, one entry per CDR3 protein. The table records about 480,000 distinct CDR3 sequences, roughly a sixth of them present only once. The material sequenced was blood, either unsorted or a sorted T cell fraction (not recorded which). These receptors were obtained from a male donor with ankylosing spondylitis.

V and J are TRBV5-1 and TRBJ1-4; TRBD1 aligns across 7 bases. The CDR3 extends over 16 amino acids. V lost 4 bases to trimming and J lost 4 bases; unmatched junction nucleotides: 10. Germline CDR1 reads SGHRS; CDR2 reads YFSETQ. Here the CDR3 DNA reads TGCGCCAGCAGCCGTCGCACGACAGGGAGTAATGAAAAACTGTTTTTT. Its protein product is CASSRRTTGSNEKLFF. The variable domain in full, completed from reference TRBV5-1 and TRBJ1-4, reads KAGVTQTPRYLIKTRGQQVTLSCSPISGHRSVSWYQQTPGQGLQFLFEYFSETQRNKGNFPGRFSGRQFSNSRSEMNVSTLELGDSALYLCASSRRTTGSNEKLFFGSGTQLSVL.

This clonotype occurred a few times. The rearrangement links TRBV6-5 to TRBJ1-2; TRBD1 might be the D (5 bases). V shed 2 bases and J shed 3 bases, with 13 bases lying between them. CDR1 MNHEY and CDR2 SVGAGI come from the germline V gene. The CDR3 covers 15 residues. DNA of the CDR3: TGTGCCAGCAGTTACATCCAGGGTATAGACTATGGCTACACCTTC. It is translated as CASSYIQGIDYGYTF.

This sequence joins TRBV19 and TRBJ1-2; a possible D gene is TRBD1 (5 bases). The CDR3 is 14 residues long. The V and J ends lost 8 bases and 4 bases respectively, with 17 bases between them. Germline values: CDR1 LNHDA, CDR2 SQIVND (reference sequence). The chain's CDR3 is CASRPGTQFYGYTF. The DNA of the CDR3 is TGTGCCAGTCGACCCGGGACGCAATTCTATGGCTACACCTTC. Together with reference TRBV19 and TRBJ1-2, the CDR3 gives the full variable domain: DGGITQSPKYLFRKEGQNVTLSCEQNLNHDAMYWYRQDPGQGLRLIYYSQIVNDFQKGDIAEGYSVSREKKESFPLTVTSAQKNPTAFYLCASRPGTQFYGYTFGSGTRLTVV.

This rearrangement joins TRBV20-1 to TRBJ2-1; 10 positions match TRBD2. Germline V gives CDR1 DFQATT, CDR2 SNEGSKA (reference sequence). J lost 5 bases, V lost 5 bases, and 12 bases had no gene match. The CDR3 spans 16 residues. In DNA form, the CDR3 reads TGCAGTGCTTTTCTCCTCGGACTAGCGGAAAACAATGAGCAGTTCTTC. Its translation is CSAFLLGLAENNEQFF.

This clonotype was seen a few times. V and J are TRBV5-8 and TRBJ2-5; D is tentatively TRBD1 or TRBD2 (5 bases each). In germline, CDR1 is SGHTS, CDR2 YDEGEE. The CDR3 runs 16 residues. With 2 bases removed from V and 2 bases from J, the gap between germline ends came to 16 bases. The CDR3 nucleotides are TGTGCCAGCAGCTTCCGGCGTAAGGGACGGCAAGAGACCCAGTACTTC. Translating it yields CASSFRRKGRQETQYF.

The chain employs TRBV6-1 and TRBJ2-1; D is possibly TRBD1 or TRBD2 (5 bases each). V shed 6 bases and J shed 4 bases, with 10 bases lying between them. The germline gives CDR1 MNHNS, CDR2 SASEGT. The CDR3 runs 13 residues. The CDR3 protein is CASRRGQYNEQFF. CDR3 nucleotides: TGTGCCAGCAGACGGGGCCAGTACAATGAGCAGTTCTTC.

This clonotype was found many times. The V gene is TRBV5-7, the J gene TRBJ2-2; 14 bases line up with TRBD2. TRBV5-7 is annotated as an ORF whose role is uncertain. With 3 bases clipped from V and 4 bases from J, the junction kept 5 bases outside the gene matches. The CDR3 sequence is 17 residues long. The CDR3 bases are TGTGCCAGCAGCTCAGGACTAGCGGGAGGTGGCACCGGGGAGCTGTTTTTT. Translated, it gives CASSSGLAGGGTGELFF.

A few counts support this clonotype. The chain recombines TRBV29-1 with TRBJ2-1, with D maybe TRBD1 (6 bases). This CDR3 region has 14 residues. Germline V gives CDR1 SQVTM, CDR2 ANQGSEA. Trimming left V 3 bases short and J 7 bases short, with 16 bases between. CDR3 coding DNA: TGCAGCGTTGATCGGCAGGGGTGGACGAATGAGCAGTTCTTC. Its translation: CSVDRQGWTNEQFF.

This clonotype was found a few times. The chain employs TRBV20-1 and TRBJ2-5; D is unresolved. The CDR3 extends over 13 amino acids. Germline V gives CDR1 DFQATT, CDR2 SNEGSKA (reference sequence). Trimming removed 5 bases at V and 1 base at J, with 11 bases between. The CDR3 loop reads CSAYNGVQETQYF. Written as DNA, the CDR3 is TGCAGTGCTTACAACGGAGTCCAAGAGACCCAGTACTTC.

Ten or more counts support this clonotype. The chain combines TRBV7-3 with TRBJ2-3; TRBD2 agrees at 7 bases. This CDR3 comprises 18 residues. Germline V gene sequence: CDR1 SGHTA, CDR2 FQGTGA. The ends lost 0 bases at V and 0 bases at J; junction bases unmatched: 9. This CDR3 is CASSLTSSGGGSTDTQYF. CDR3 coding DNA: TGTGCCAGCAGCTTAACGTCTTCGGGGGGAGGGAGCACAGATACGCAGTATTTT.

The CDR3 spells CASGLSDRGTEAFF. CDR3 DNA: TGTGCTAGTGGTTTGAGTGACAGGGGGACTGAAGCTTTCTTT. V gene TRBV12-5 combines with J gene TRBJ1-1; 9 nucleotides align to TRBD1. Trimming removed 2 bases from V and 5 bases from J; junction bases left unmatched: 3. The CDR3 covers 14 residues. In germline, CDR1 is LGHNT, CDR2 FRNRAP.

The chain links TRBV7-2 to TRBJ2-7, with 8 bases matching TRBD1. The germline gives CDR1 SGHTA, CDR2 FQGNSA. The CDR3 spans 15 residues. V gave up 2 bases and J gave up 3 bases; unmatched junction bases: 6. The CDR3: CASSLQGQANYEQYF. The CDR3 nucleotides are TGTGCCAGCAGCTTACAGGGACAGGCCAACTACGAGCAGTACTTC. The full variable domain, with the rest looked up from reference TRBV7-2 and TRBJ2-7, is GAGVSQSPSNKVTEKGKDVELRCDPISGHTALYWYRQSLGQGLEFLIYFQGNSAPDKSGLPSDRFSAERTGGSVSTLTIQRTQQEDSAVYLCASSLQGQANYEQYFGPGTRLTVT.

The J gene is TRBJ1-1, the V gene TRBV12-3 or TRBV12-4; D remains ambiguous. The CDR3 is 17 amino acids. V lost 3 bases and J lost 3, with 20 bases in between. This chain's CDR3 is CASSFDSRAGWYTEAFF. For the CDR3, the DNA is TGTGCCAGCAGTTTCGACTCACGGGCGGGGTGGTACACTGAAGCTTTCTTT.

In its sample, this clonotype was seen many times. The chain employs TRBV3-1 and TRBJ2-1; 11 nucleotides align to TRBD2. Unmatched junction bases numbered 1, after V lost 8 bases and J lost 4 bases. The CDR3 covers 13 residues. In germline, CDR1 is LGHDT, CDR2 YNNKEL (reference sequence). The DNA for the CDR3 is TGTGCCAGCCGACTAGCGGGATACAATGAGCAGTTCTTC. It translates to CASRLAGYNEQFF.

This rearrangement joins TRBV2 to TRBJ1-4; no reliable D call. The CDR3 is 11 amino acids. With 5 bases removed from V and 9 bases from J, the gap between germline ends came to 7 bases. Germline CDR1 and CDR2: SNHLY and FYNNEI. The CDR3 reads CASSQDQKLFF. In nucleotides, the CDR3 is TGTGCCAGCAGTCAGGATCAAAAACTGTTTTTT.

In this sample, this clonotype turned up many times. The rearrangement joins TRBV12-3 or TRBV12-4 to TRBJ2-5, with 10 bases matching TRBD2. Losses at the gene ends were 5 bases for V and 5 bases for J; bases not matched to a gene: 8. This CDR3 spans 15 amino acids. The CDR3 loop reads CASSPRTSGGETQYF. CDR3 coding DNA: TGTGCCAGCAGTCCGCGGACTAGCGGCGGGGAGACCCAGTACTTC.

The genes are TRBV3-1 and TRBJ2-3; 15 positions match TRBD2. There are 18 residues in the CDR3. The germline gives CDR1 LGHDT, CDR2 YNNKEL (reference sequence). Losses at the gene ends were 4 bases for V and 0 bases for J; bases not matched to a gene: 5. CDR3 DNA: TGTGCCAGCAGCCGGGGACTAGCGGGGGGCTCTAGCACAGATACGCAGTATTTT. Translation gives CASSRGLAGGSSTDTQYF.

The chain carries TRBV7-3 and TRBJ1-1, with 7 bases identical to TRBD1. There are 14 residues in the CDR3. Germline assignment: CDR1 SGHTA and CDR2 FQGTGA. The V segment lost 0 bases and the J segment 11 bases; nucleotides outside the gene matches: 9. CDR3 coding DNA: TGTGCCAGCAGCTTAACTAAGTCAGGGGGTAGGGCTTTCTTT. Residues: CASSLTKSGGRAFF. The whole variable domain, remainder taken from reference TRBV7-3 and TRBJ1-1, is GAGVSQTPSNKVTEKGKYVELRCDPISGHTALYWYRQSLGQGPEFLIYFQGTGAADDSGLPNDRFFAVRPEGSVSTLKIQRTERGDSAVYLCASSLTKSGGRAFFGQGTRLTVV.